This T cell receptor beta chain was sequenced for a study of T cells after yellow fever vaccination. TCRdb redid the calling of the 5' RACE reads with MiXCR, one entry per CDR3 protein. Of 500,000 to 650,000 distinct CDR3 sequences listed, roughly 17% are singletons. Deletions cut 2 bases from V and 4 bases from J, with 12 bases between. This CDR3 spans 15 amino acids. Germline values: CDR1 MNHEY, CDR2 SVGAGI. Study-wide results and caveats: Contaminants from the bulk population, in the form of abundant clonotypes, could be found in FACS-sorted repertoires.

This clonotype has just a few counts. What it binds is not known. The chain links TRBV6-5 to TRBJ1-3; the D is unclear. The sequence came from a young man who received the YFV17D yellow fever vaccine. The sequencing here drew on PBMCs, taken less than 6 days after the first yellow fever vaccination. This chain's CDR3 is CASSYPWGSGNTIYF. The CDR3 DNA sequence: TGTGCCAGCAGTTACCCCTGGGGATCCGGAAACACCATATATTTT.